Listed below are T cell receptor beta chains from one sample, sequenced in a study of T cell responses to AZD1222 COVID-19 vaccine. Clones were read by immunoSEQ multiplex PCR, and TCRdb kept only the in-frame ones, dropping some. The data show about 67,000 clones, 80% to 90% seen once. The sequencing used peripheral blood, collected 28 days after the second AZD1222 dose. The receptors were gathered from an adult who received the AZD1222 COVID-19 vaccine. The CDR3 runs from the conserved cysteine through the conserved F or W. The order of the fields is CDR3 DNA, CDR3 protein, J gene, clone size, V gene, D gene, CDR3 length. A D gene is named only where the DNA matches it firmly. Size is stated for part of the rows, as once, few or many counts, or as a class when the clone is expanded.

CDR3nt: TGTGCCAGTACCCTGAGGCAGGGATGGACTGAAGCTTTCTTT; CDR3aa: CASTLRQGWTEAFF; j_gene: TRBJ1-1; abundance: -; v_gene: TRBV19; d_gene: -; len: 14
CDR3nt: TGTGCCAGCCAAGTGTCACCCACCGGGGAGCTGTTTTTT; CDR3aa: CASQVSPTGELFF; j_gene: TRBJ2-2; abundance: -; v_gene: TRBV9; d_gene: -; len: 13
CDR3nt: TGTGCCAGTGGAGCCGGGATAGAAGAGACCCAGTACTTC; CDR3aa: CASGAGIEETQYF; j_gene: TRBJ2-5; abundance: -; v_gene: TRBV7-2; d_gene: -; len: 13
CDR3nt: TGTGCCAGCAGCCTAGGACCACCTTCCTCCTACAATGAGCAGTTCTTC; CDR3aa: CASSLGPPSSYNEQFF; j_gene: TRBJ2-1; abundance: few; v_gene: TRBV2; d_gene: -; len: 16
CDR3nt: TGTGCCAGTAAACAGGGTGGACAGCCCCAGCATTTT; CDR3aa: CASKQGGQPQHF; j_gene: TRBJ1-5; abundance: -; v_gene: TRBV27; d_gene: -; len: 12
CDR3nt: TGTGCCAGCAGCTTAGTCGACAGGGGGTATGGCTACACCTTC; CDR3aa: CASSLVDRGYGYTF; j_gene: TRBJ1-2; abundance: -; v_gene: TRBV7-9; d_gene: TRBD1; len: 14
CDR3nt: TGTGCCAGCAGCTTAAAAGGGGGGACATCCATTGGGCAGCCCCAGCATTTT; CDR3aa: CASSLKGGTSIGQPQHF; j_gene: TRBJ1-5; abundance: -; v_gene: TRBV7-8; d_gene: -; len: 17
CDR3nt: TGTGCCAGCAGCTTAGCAGGGGGACAGGGGGCGTCTGAAGCTTTCTTT; CDR3aa: CASSLAGGQGASEAFF; j_gene: TRBJ1-1; abundance: -; v_gene: TRBV7-2; d_gene: TRBD1; len: 16
CDR3nt: TGCGCCAGCAGCTTGGGGGACGGAGTTGGATTGGGTGAAAAACTGTTTTTT; CDR3aa: CASSLGDGVGLGEKLFF; j_gene: TRBJ1-4; abundance: -; v_gene: TRBV5-1; d_gene: -; len: 17
CDR3nt: TGTGCCAGCAGTTCAAACAGGGGCTTGACCTACAATGAGCAGTTCTTC; CDR3aa: CASSSNRGLTYNEQFF; j_gene: TRBJ2-1; abundance: -; v_gene: TRBV6-5; d_gene: TRBD1; len: 16
CDR3nt: TGTGCCAGCAGCAGACAGAGCCTCTATGGCTACACCTTC; CDR3aa: CASSRQSLYGYTF; j_gene: TRBJ1-2; abundance: -; v_gene: TRBV6-1; d_gene: -; len: 13
CDR3nt: TGTGCCAGCAGCACCCCTGACTCCGCCCCGGGTGGCTACACCTTC; CDR3aa: CASSTPDSAPGGYTF; j_gene: TRBJ1-2; abundance: -; v_gene: TRBV5-4; d_gene: -; len: 15
CDR3nt: TGTGCCAGCAGCCACGCCGCGGGGGGAATTTTAGAGGGCTACACCTTC; CDR3aa: CASSHAAGGILEGYTF; j_gene: TRBJ1-2; abundance: -; v_gene: TRBV5-5; d_gene: -; len: 16
CDR3nt: TGTGCCAGCAGCCGACAACCCGGGTCCAGGGCCACCCTTTGGGCCTCACCCCTCCACTTT; CDR3aa: CASSRQPGSRATLWASPLHF; j_gene: TRBJ1-6; abundance: -; v_gene: TRBV3-1/TRBV3-2; d_gene: -; len: 20
CDR3nt: TGTGCCACCAGCCCCCTAGCGGGGGGCACCGGGGAGCTGTTTTTT; CDR3aa: CATSPLAGGTGELFF; j_gene: TRBJ2-2; abundance: -; v_gene: TRBV15; d_gene: TRBD2; len: 15
CDR3nt: TGTGCCAGTAGTATCCAGGGAGGGGAAAATTCACCCCTCCACTTT; CDR3aa: CASSIQGGENSPLHF; j_gene: TRBJ1-6; abundance: -; v_gene: TRBV19; d_gene: -; len: 15
CDR3nt: TGTGCCAGCAGCTTAGAGACAGGGAACTATGGCTACACCTTC; CDR3aa: CASSLETGNYGYTF; j_gene: TRBJ1-2; abundance: -; v_gene: TRBV13; d_gene: TRBD1; len: 14
CDR3nt: TGTGCCAGCAGTGGGGGCCCCCATGGGACTGAAGCTTTCTTT; CDR3aa: CASSGGPHGTEAFF; j_gene: TRBJ1-1; abundance: -; v_gene: TRBV27; d_gene: -; len: 14
CDR3nt: TGCAGCGTCTTAACCGGGACTAGCGATTTCTTC; CDR3aa: CSVLTGTSDFF; j_gene: TRBJ2-1; abundance: -; v_gene: TRBV29-1; d_gene: TRBD2; len: 11
CDR3nt: TGCGCCAGCAGCTACGGACAGTCAAGGCTTGGCTACACCTTC; CDR3aa: CASSYGQSRLGYTF; j_gene: TRBJ1-2; abundance: -; v_gene: TRBV5-1; d_gene: -; len: 14
CDR3nt: TGTGCCTGGAGTGTAATGGGCAGGATGATTGACGAGCAGTACTTC; CDR3aa: CAWSVMGRMIDEQYF; j_gene: TRBJ2-7; abundance: -; v_gene: TRBV30; d_gene: -; len: 15
CDR3nt: TGTGCCAGCAGTTTGGCCTCCGGGACAGGGGGCGGAGTAGGTGGCTACACCTTC; CDR3aa: CASSLASGTGGGVGGYTF; j_gene: TRBJ1-2; abundance: -; v_gene: TRBV28; d_gene: TRBD1; len: 18
CDR3nt: TGTGCCAGCAGCCAAGGACAGGGGAGGCGCGAAGCTTTCTTT; CDR3aa: CASSQGQGRREAFF; j_gene: TRBJ1-1; abundance: -; v_gene: TRBV4-2; d_gene: TRBD1; len: 14
CDR3nt: TGTGCCAGCCTTCGGGGGGCAGGGGGAAACACCATATATTTT; CDR3aa: CASLRGAGGNTIYF; j_gene: TRBJ1-3; abundance: -; v_gene: TRBV6-5; d_gene: -; len: 14
CDR3nt: TGCGCCAGCAGCTTTACTCGGGACAGCTATGGCTACACCTTC; CDR3aa: CASSFTRDSYGYTF; j_gene: TRBJ1-2; abundance: -; v_gene: TRBV5-1; d_gene: TRBD1; len: 14
CDR3nt: TGTGCCTGGGGCGGGACAGGCAATCAGCCCCAGCATTTT; CDR3aa: CAWGGTGNQPQHF; j_gene: TRBJ1-5; abundance: -; v_gene: TRBV30; d_gene: TRBD1; len: 13
CDR3nt: TGCGCCAGCAGCTTGAAGACAGGGCACGGATACGAGCAGTACTTC; CDR3aa: CASSLKTGHGYEQYF; j_gene: TRBJ2-7; abundance: -; v_gene: TRBV5-1; d_gene: TRBD1; len: 15
CDR3nt: TGTGCCAATTCCGACAGTGGCTACGAGCAGTACTTC; CDR3aa: CANSDSGYEQYF; j_gene: TRBJ2-7; abundance: -; v_gene: TRBV6-5; d_gene: -; len: 12
CDR3nt: TGTGCCAGCAGCCCCGGACAGGTAGAAGAGACCCAGTACTTC; CDR3aa: CASSPGQVEETQYF; j_gene: TRBJ2-5; abundance: -; v_gene: TRBV7-9; d_gene: TRBD1; len: 14
CDR3nt: TGTGCCAGCAGGACCACAGGTCCCTCTGGAAACACCATATATTTT; CDR3aa: CASRTTGPSGNTIYF; j_gene: TRBJ1-3; abundance: -; v_gene: TRBV6-5; d_gene: -; len: 15
CDR3nt: TGTGCCACCGAGCGGGAGTCTGGGGCCAACGTCCTGACTTTC; CDR3aa: CATERESGANVLTF; j_gene: TRBJ2-6; abundance: -; v_gene: TRBV6-5; d_gene: TRBD2; len: 14
CDR3nt: TGTGCCAGCAGTGAAGTGGCGGATAATTCACCCCTCCACTTT; CDR3aa: CASSEVADNSPLHF; j_gene: TRBJ1-6; abundance: -; v_gene: TRBV2; d_gene: -; len: 14
CDR3nt: TGTGCCAGCAGCTTACCCAGACTAATGAACACTGAAGCTTTCTTT; CDR3aa: CASSLPRLMNTEAFF; j_gene: TRBJ1-1; abundance: -; v_gene: TRBV7-9; d_gene: -; len: 15
CDR3nt: TGTGCCAGTAACCCCGGGGAGGTGAGGGGATTCAAGGATTCACCCCTCCACTTT; CDR3aa: CASNPGEVRGFKDSPLHF; j_gene: TRBJ1-6; abundance: -; v_gene: TRBV19; d_gene: -; len: 18
CDR3nt: TGTGCCAGCAGTTACACAACGAACACTGAAGCTTTCTTT; CDR3aa: CASSYTTNTEAFF; j_gene: TRBJ1-1; abundance: -; v_gene: TRBV6-5; d_gene: -; len: 13
CDR3nt: TGTGCCAGCAGCTTACCGCGGCAGGGTAACACCTACGAGCAGTACTTC; CDR3aa: CASSLPRQGNTYEQYF; j_gene: TRBJ2-7; abundance: -; v_gene: TRBV7-9; d_gene: -; len: 16
CDR3nt: TGTGCCACCAGCAGAGTGGGAGGGGTGGATACGCAGTATTTT; CDR3aa: CATSRVGGVDTQYF; j_gene: TRBJ2-3; abundance: -; v_gene: TRBV15; d_gene: TRBD2; len: 14
CDR3nt: TGCAGCGTTGAAGATCCTCCCCAGCCCCAGCATTTT; CDR3aa: CSVEDPPQPQHF; j_gene: TRBJ1-5; abundance: -; v_gene: TRBV29-1; d_gene: -; len: 12
CDR3nt: TGTGCCAGCAGTTGGGGAGGGACAGGGCTCGCCAAACTGTTTTTT; CDR3aa: CASSWGGTGLAKLFF; j_gene: TRBJ1-4; abundance: -; v_gene: TRBV7-7; d_gene: TRBD1; len: 15
CDR3nt: TGTGCCACCAGTGGGGGCGCGCACACCGGGGAGCTGTTTTTT; CDR3aa: CATSGGAHTGELFF; j_gene: TRBJ2-2; abundance: -; v_gene: TRBV24-1; d_gene: -; len: 14
CDR3nt: TGTGCCAGCAGTGAAAGGAGGAACAGCTTTTATCAGCCCCAGCATTTT; CDR3aa: CASSERRNSFYQPQHF; j_gene: TRBJ1-5; abundance: -; v_gene: TRBV6-1; d_gene: -; len: 16
CDR3nt: TGCGCCAGCAGCGCTCGGGAGAGTTCCTACGAGCAGTACTTC; CDR3aa: CASSARESSYEQYF; j_gene: TRBJ2-7; abundance: -; v_gene: TRBV5-1; d_gene: -; len: 14
CDR3nt: TGTGCCAGCAGCTTGTTTTCGGACAGGGCGGCTGAAGCTTTCTTT; CDR3aa: CASSLFSDRAAEAFF; j_gene: TRBJ1-1; abundance: -; v_gene: TRBV7-2; d_gene: TRBD1; len: 15